The 11 T cell receptor beta chains given below trace back to one sample, sequenced in a study of T cell repertoires in cytomegalovirus infection. These TCRs are of unknown antigen specificity. TCRdb re-called the reads through MiXCR, storing one row per CDR3 protein. The sample carries under 850,000 distinct CDR3 sequences, around 31% recorded once. Sequenced material: cultured PBMCs, taken from culture after CMV antigen stimulation. The origin of the receptors is a human donor in good health (CMV status not recorded). Some clones in this sample may be carry-over from other donors' samples.

This chain joins TRBV4-3 and TRBJ2-1; D not resolved. Germline V CDR1 and CDR2: LGHNA, YSLEER. Trimming stripped 0 bases from V and 10 bases from J, with 10 bases between. The CDR3 runs to 13 residues. CDR3: CASSQELILEQFF. The CDR3 DNA sequence: TGCGCCAGCAGCCAAGAACTCATTCTGGAGCAGTTCTTC.

This clonotype was counted only a few times. V is TRBV19 and J is TRBJ2-7, with 7 bases aligning to TRBD1. CDR3 length: 13 residues. V trimming: 5 bases; J trimming: 2 bases; junction bases outside the gene matches: 3. Germline assignment: CDR1 LNHDA and CDR2 SQIVND (reference sequence). The CDR3, as DNA: TGTGCCAGTAGTGCTGACAGGGCCTACGAGCAGTACTTC. Translation: CASSADRAYEQYF.

The gene calls are TRBV7-2 and TRBJ2-1, with D possibly matching TRBD2 (6 bases). Germline CDR1 SGHTA, CDR2 FQGNSA. The CDR3 sequence is 16 residues long. V dropped 4 bases and J dropped 9 bases, with 22 bases sitting between them. CDR3 DNA: TGTGCCAGCAGCTCAAAAGGTCAGGGCACCGGGGGTGAGCAGTTCTTC. It yields the protein CASSSKGQGTGGEQFF.

This clonotype was recorded at least ten times. The chain combines TRBV7-2 with TRBJ2-3, with D uncertain. The V gene's germline CDR1 is SGHTA and CDR2 FQGNSA. The CDR3 is 13 residues long. V lost 1 base to trimming and J lost 2 bases, with 4 bases between them. CDR3 amino acids: CASSLDFTDTQYF. Written as DNA, the CDR3 is TGTGCCAGCAGCTTAGACTTCACAGATACGCAGTATTTT.

In this sample, this clonotype turned up a few times. The CDR3 here is CASSLGSEATQYF. The DNA for the CDR3 is TGCGCCAGCAGCTTGGGCAGCGAAGCGACCCAGTACTTC. The V call is TRBV5-1, the J call TRBJ2-5; D is ambiguous. The CDR3 contains 13 residues. V lost 0 bases to trimming and J lost 7 bases, with 10 bases between them. Germline V gives CDR1 SGHRS, CDR2 YFSETQ.

The rearrangement uses TRBV29-1 and TRBJ1-4; the D gene is possibly TRBD1 (5 bases). CDR1 and CDR2 from the germline V gene are SQVTM and ANQGSEA. Trimming removed 4 bases at V and 7 bases at J, with 16 bases between. The CDR3 extends over 14 amino acids. The CDR3, as DNA: TGCAGCGTTGTGGGGGGTCGTGGGGGTGAAAAACTGTTTTTT. It encodes CSVVGGRGGEKLFF.

The chain carries TRBV5-5 and TRBJ2-2; 8 bases are a match to TRBD2. Trimming at V came to 0 bases and at J to 5 bases, leaving 6 bases not matched to a gene. CDR3 length equals 16 residues. The germline V gene has CDR1 SGHKS and CDR2 YYEKEE (reference sequence). In DNA, the CDR3 is TGTGCCAGCAGCTTGGTGAGCGGGAGACCTACCGGGGAGCTGTTTTTT. It yields the protein CASSLVSGRPTGELFF. Full variable domain (missing parts from reference TRBV5-5 and TRBJ2-2): DAGVTQSPTHLIKTRGQQVTLRCSPISGHKSVSWYQQVLGQGPQFIFQYYEKEERGRGNFPDRFSARQFPNYSSELNVNALLLGDSALYLCASSLVSGRPTGELFFGEGSRLTVL.

This clonotype has a handful of counts. The gene calls are TRBV7-2 and TRBJ2-2; D gene unclear. V lost 1 base and J 8 bases, leaving 11 bases between the germline ends. Germline V gene lookup returns CDR1 SGHTA and CDR2 FQGNSA. CDR3 length equals 14 residues. CDR3 nucleotides: TGTGCCAGCAGCTTAGGGGTCTTGTTTGGGGAGCTGTTTTTT. It is translated as CASSLGVLFGELFF. The full variable domain, its missing parts supplied by reference TRBV7-2 and TRBJ2-2, is GAGVSQSPSNKVTEKGKDVELRCDPISGHTALYWYRQSLGQGLEFLIYFQGNSAPDKSGLPSDRFSAERTGGSVSTLTIQRTQQEDSAVYLCASSLGVLFGELFFGEGSRLTVL.

The gene calls are TRBV12-3 or TRBV12-4 and TRBJ2-3; TRBD2 is a possible D gene (7 bases). This CDR3 contains 15 residues. Trimming pared 7 bases from V and 1 base from J, leaving 15 bases between. CDR3 amino acids: CASTLRGAGTDTQYF. CDR3 bases: TGTGCCAGCACCCTCCGGGGGGCCGGCACAGATACGCAGTATTTT.

The chain carries TRBV7-6 and TRBJ1-6, with D perhaps matching TRBD1 (5 bases). CDR1 is SGHVS and CDR2 is FNYEAQ in the germline V gene. The CDR3 is 14 residues long. V was cut by 5 bases and J by 6 bases, with 11 bases left in between. The CDR3, as DNA: TGTGCCAGCAGCGCCCGGGGGGGTAATTCACCCCTCCACTTT. Amino acids: CASSARGGNSPLHF.

This clonotype was counted at least ten times. The chain recombines TRBV7-6 with TRBJ2-1; perhaps D is TRBD1 or TRBD2 (5 bases each). V shed 3 bases and J shed 5 bases, with 8 bases lying between them. Germline V gene sequence: CDR1 SGHVS, CDR2 FNYEAQ. This CDR3 region has 13 residues. The CDR3 spells CASSLVGDNEQFF. As DNA, the CDR3 is TGTGCCAGCAGCTTGGTGGGGGACAATGAGCAGTTCTTC.